The next 15 T cell receptor beta chains were all read from a single sample in a study of cytomegalovirus exposure and HLA in healthy donors. Primers for the PCR totalled 60 Vbeta and 13 Jbeta. Measured with immunoSEQ multiplex PCR; TCRdb has only the in-frame clones, and not every one. The data contain roughly 100,000 clones, around 10% of them singletons. Sequencing was carried out using PBMCs. The origin of the receptors is a man between 40 and 49 years old in good health and CMV-seropositive.

This chain uses TRBV7-9 with TRBJ2-1; D may be TRBD2 (6 bases). This CDR3 spans 14 amino acids. Per the germline V gene, CDR1 is SEHNR and CDR2 is FQNEAQ (reference sequence). The germline V and J ends were trimmed by 5 bases and 7 bases, with 15 bases remaining between them. CDR3 sequence: CASSLTGLPNEQFF. The DNA for the CDR3 is TGTGCCAGCAGCCTTACGGGACTTCCTAATGAGCAGTTCTTC.

The rearrangement uses TRBV28 and TRBJ2-7, with TRBD1 matching 8 bases. Germline-derived CDR1 and CDR2 are MDHEN and SYDVKM. V lost 7 bases to trimming and J lost 3 bases; unmatched junction nucleotides: 11. The CDR3 totals 15 residues. The CDR3 DNA is TGTGCCAGCAAACATCCGGGACAGGACAACTACGAGCAGTACTTC. Amino acid sequence: CASKHPGQDNYEQYF.

The CDR3 spells CASSPRLAGLQETQYF. The DNA for the CDR3 is TGCGCCAGCAGCCCAAGACTAGCGGGGCTTCAAGAGACCCAGTACTTC. The chain couples TRBV5-1 to TRBJ2-5; 11 positions agree with TRBD2. The CDR3 runs to 16 residues. Germline V lookup: CDR1 SGHRS, CDR2 YFSETQ. V trimming: 4 bases; J trimming: 2 bases; junction bases outside the gene matches: 7.

The rearrangement links TRBV4-2 to TRBJ2-1; 8 bases line up with TRBD2. Germline lookup yields CDR1 LGHNA and CDR2 YNFKEQ. The J segment lost 4 bases and the V segment lost 0 bases, leaving 5 bases of the junction unmatched. This CDR3 is built from 16 residues. The CDR3 reads CASSQEWLAGYNEQFF. CDR3 coding DNA: TGTGCCAGCAGCCAAGAGTGGCTAGCGGGTTACAATGAGCAGTTCTTC.

The chain carries TRBV4-3 and TRBJ2-2; tentative D call: TRBD2 (6 bases). CDR1 LGHNA and CDR2 YSLEER come from the germline V gene. There are 19 residues in the CDR3. Between the trimmed V and J ends, which lost 1 base and 2 bases, there was a span of 20 bases. The CDR3 is CASSQGLRRESINTGELFF. For the CDR3, the DNA is TGCGCCAGCAGCCAAGGTTTAAGACGGGAGTCTATCAACACCGGGGAGCTGTTTTTT.

In its sample, this clone was seen a few times. The V call is TRBV7-9, the J call TRBJ2-7; D is possibly TRBD2 (6 bases). The CDR3 spans 13 residues. V lost 7 bases to trimming and J lost 5 bases, with 15 bases between them. The germline gives CDR1 SEHNR, CDR2 FQNEAQ (reference sequence). DNA of the CDR3: TGTGCCAGCATCGCGGGGCCCGACCACGAGCAGTACTTC. It translates to CASIAGPDHEQYF.

This clone was detected only a few times. The chain carries TRBV7-3 and TRBJ2-5; tentative D call: TRBD1 (5 bases). The end of the DNA aligns better with TRBJ2-7, so the J call may be wrong. In germline, CDR1 is SGHTA, CDR2 FQGTGA. This CDR3 region has 13 residues. CDR3 sequence: CASSIQGQGEQYF. The DNA for the CDR3 is TGTGCCAGCAGCATCCAGGGTCAAGGCGAGCAGTACTTC.

This clone occurred a few times. This sequence joins TRBV6-5 and TRBJ1-1, with D possibly TRBD1 on 6 matching bases. V was trimmed by 6 bases and J by 1 base, leaving 9 bases between them. This CDR3 comprises 13 residues. Germline values: CDR1 MNHEY, CDR2 SVGAGI. Here the CDR3 DNA reads TGTGCCAGCAGCAAACAGGGGAACACTGAAGCTTTCTTT. Amino acid sequence: CASSKQGNTEAFF.

The V and J genes are TRBV7-6 and TRBJ2-1; 8 bases align to TRBD1. Looked up from germline, CDR1 is SGHVS and CDR2 is FNYEAQ. The CDR3 is made up of 13 amino acids. J was trimmed by 9 bases and V by 5 bases; bases with no gene match: 6. CDR3 bases: TGTGCCAGCAGCCCCCAGGGGGCTAGTGAGCAGTTCTTC. Translation: CASSPQGASEQFF.

V usage is TRBV4-1 and J usage is TRBJ2-5, with a tentative D call TRBD1 (6 bases). The CDR3 covers 14 residues. From germline, CDR1 is MGHRA and CDR2 YSYEKL. The V gene lost 1 base and the J gene lost 5 bases, with 11 bases spanning the gap. CDR3 nucleotide sequence: TGCGCCAGCAGCCAAGGCAGGGGAGAGGAGACCCAGTACTTC. It encodes CASSQGRGEETQYF.

The chain carries TRBV5-4 and TRBJ2-1; a weak D match, TRBD2 (5 bases). The CDR3 is 14 residues long. Trimming took off 0 bases at V and 7 bases at J, with 11 bases between the two ends. CDR1 and CDR2 from the germline V gene are SGHNT and YYREEE (reference sequence). The CDR3 region is CASSLAASGNEQFF. DNA for the CDR3: TGTGCCAGCAGCTTGGCAGCCTCGGGGAATGAGCAGTTCTTC.

This clone was picked up a small number of times. V is TRBV7-9 and J is TRBJ1-5, with 8 bases aligning to TRBD1. The CDR3 covers 17 residues. Germline V CDR1 and CDR2: SEHNR, FQNEAQ (reference sequence). J lost 2 bases, V lost 5 bases, and 11 bases had no gene match. The CDR3: CASSLGQGEIGNQPQHF. CDR3 bases: TGTGCCAGCAGCCTCGGACAGGGCGAAATTGGCAATCAGCCCCAGCATTTT.

This rearrangement joins TRBV19 to TRBJ1-1; 8 bases align to TRBD1. CDR3 length: 16 residues. Germline V CDR1 and CDR2: LNHDA, SQIVND (reference sequence). V lost 3 bases and J lost 5; bases outside the gene matches: 11. The CDR3, as DNA: TGTGCCAGTAGTATCTCCCTGGACAGGGTATATACTGAAGCTTTCTTT. Translation: CASSISLDRVYTEAFF.

In this sample, this clone turned up a few times. The rearrangement joins TRBV10-1 to TRBJ2-2, with TRBD2 matching over 13 bases. J lost 0 bases, V lost 4 bases, and 5 bases had no gene match. This CDR3 region has 18 residues. CDR1 WNHNN and CDR2 SYGVQD come from the germline V gene (reference sequence). CDR3 sequence reads: CASSAPTSGRANTGELFF. The CDR3 coding sequence is TGCGCCAGCAGTGCCCCAACTAGCGGGAGGGCGAACACCGGGGAGCTGTTTTTT.

The chain couples TRBV13 to TRBJ2-1, with 9 bases that match TRBD2. CDR1 PRHDT and CDR2 FYEKMQ come from the germline V gene (reference sequence). The CDR3 extends over 16 amino acids. J lost 9 bases, V lost 4 bases, and 13 bases had no gene match. This chain's CDR3 is CASSYLEVAGVGEQFF. The CDR3 nucleotides are TGTGCCAGCAGCTACCTGGAGGTAGCGGGAGTAGGTGAGCAGTTCTTC. Full variable domain (outside the CDR3, taken from reference TRBV13 and TRBJ2-1): AAGVIQSPRHLIKEKRETATLKCYPIPRHDTVYWYQQGPGQDPQFLISFYEKMQSDKGSIPDRFSAQQFSDYHSELNMSSLELGDSALYFCASSYLEVAGVGEQFFGPGTRLTVL.